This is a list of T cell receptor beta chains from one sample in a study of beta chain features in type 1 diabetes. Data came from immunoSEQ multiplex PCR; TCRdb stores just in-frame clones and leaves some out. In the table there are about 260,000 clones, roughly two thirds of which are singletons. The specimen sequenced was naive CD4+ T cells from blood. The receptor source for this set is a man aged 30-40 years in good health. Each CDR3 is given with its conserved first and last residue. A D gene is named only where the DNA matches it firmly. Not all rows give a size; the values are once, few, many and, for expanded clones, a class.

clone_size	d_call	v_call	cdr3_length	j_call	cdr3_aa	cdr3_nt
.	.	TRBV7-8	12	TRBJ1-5	CASSVLDQPQHF	TGTGCCAGCAGCGTTCTAGATCAGCCCCAGCATTTT
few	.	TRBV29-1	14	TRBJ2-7	CSVDEQGNSYEQYF	TGCAGCGTTGATGAGCAGGGAAACTCCTACGAGCAGTACTTC
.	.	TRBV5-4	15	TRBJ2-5	CASSLSLRGQETQYF	TGTGCCAGCAGCTTGTCACTGCGGGGACAAGAGACCCAGTACTTC
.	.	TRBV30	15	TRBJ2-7	CAWSVLRLGGYEQYF	TGTGCCTGGAGTGTATTAAGGCTGGGCGGGTACGAGCAGTACTTC
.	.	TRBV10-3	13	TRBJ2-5	CAIRRQPQETQYF	TGTGCCATCAGACGACAGCCCCAAGAGACCCAGTACTTC
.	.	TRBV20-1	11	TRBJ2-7	CSARNPHEQYF	TGCAGTGCTCGGAATCCGCACGAGCAGTACTTC
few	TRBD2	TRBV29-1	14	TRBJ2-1	CSVAMGLYNNEQFF	TGCAGCGTTGCTATGGGACTATACAACAATGAGCAGTTCTTC
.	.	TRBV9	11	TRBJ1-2	CASSADSGYTF	TGTGCCAGCAGCGCCGACAGTGGCTACACCTTC
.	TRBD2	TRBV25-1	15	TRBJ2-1	CASSVSLSGNNEQFF	TGTGCCAGCAGTGTATCCCTCAGCGGGAACAATGAGCAGTTCTTC
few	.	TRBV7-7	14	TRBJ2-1	CASSLVGGNNEQFF	TGTGCCAGCAGCTTAGTTGGGGGTAACAATGAGCAGTTCTTC
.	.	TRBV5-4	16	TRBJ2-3	CASSSPGRGSTDTQYF	TGTGCCAGCAGCTCTCCGGGGCGGGGCTCCACAGATACGCAGTATTTT